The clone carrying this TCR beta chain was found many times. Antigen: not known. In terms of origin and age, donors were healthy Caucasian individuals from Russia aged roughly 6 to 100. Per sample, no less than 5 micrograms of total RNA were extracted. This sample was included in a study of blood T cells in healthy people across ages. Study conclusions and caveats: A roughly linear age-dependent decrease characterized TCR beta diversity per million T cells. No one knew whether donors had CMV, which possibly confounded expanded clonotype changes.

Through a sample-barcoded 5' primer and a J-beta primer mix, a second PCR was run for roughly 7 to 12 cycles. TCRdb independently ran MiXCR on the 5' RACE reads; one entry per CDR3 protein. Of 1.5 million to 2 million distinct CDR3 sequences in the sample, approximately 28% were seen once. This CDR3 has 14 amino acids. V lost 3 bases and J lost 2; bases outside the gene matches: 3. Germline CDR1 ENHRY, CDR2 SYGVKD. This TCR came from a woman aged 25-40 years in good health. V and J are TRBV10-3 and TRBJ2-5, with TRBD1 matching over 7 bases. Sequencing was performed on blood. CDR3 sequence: CAISEGTAQETQYF. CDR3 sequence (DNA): TGTGCCATCAGTGAAGGGACAGCGCAAGAGACCCAGTACTTC.